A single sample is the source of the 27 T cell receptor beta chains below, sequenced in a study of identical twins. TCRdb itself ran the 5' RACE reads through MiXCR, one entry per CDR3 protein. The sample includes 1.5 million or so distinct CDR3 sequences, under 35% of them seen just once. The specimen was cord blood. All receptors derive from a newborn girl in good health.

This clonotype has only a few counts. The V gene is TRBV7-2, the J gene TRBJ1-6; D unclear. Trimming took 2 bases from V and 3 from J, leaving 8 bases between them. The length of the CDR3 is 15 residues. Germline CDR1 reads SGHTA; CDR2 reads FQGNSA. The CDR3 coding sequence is TGTGCCAGCAGCTTATTGGAACACTATAATTCACCCCTCCACTTT. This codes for CASSLLEHYNSPLHF.

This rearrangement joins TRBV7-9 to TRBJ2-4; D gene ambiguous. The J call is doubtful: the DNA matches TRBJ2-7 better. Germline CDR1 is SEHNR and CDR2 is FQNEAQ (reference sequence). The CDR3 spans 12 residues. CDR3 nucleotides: TGTGCCAGCTTATCCCAAATCTACGAGCAGTACTTC. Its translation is CASLSQIYEQYF.

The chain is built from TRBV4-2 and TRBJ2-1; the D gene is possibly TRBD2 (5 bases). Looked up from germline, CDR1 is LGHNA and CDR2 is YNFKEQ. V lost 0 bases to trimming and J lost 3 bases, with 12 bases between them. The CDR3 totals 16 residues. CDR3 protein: CASSQDSLALYNEQFF. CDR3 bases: TGTGCCAGCAGCCAAGATAGCCTAGCCCTCTACAATGAGCAGTTCTTC.

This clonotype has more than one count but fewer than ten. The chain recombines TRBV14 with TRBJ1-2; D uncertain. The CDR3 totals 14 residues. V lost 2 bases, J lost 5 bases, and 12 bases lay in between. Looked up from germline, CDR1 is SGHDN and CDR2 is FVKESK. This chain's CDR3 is CASSQYLHPYGYTF. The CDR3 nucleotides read TGTGCCAGCAGCCAATATTTGCACCCTTATGGCTACACCTTC.

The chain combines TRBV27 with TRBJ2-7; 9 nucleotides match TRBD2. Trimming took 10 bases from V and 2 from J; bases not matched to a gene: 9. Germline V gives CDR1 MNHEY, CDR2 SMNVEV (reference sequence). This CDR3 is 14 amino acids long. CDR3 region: CATKERGATYEQYF. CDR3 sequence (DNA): TGTGCCACCAAAGAGCGGGGGGCAACCTACGAGCAGTACTTC.

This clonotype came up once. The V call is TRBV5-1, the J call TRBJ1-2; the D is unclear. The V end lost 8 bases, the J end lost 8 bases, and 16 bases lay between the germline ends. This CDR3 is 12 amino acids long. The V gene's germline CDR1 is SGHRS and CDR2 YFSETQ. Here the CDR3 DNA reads TGCGCCAGTGGGAGCGCTAGTGAGGGCTACACCTTC. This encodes CASGSASEGYTF.

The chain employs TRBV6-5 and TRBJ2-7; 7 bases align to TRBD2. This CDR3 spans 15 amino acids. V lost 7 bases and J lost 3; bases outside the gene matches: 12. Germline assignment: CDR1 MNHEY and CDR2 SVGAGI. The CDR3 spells CASKRSERGYYEQYF. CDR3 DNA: TGTGCCAGCAAACGAAGCGAGCGGGGATACTACGAGCAGTACTTC.

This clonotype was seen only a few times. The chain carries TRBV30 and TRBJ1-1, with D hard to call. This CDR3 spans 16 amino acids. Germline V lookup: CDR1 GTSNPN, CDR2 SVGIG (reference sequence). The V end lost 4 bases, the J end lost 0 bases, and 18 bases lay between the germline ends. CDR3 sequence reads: CAWIVTTTWMNTEAFF. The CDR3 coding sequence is TGTGCCTGGATTGTCACCACAACGTGGATGAACACTGAAGCTTTCTTT. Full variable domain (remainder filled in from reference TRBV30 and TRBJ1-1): SQTIHQWPATLVQPVGSPLSLECTVEGTSNPNLYWYRQAAGRGLQLLFYSVGIGQISSEVPQNLSASRPQDRQFILSSKKLLLSDSGFYLCAWIVTTTWMNTEAFFGQGTRLTVV.

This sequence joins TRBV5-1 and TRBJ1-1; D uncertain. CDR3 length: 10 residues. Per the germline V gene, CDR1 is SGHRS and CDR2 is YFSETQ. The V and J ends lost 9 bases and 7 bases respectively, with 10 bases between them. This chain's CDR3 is CATAASEAFF. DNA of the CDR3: TGCGCCACCGCGGCGAGTGAAGCTTTCTTT.

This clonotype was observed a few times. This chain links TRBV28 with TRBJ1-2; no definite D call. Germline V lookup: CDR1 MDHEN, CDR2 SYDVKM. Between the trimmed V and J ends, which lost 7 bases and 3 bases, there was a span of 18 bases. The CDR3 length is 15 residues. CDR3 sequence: CASTPWQAVDYGYTF. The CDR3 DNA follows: TGTGCCAGCACCCCGTGGCAGGCAGTGGACTATGGCTACACCTTC.

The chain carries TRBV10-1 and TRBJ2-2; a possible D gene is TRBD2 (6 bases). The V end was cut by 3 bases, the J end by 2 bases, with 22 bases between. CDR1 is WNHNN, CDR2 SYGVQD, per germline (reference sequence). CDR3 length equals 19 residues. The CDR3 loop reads CASSEIADLLLLNTGELFF. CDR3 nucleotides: TGCGCCAGCAGTGAAATAGCGGACCTCCTCCTTCTCAACACCGGGGAGCTGTTTTTT.

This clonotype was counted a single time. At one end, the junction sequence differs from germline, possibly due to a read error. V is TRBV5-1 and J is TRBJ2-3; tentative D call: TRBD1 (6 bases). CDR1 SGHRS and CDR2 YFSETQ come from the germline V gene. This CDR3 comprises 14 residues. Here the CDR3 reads CASSLVSGADTRYF. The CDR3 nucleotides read TGCGCCAGCAGCTTGGTTTCAGGGGCCGATACGCGGTATTTT. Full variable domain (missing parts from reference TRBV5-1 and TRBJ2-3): KAGVTQTPRYLIKTRGQQVTLSCSPISGHRSVSWYQQTPGQGLQFLFEYFSETQRNKGNFPGRFSGRQFSNSRSEMNVSTLELGDSALYLCASSLVSGADTRYFGPGTRLTVL.

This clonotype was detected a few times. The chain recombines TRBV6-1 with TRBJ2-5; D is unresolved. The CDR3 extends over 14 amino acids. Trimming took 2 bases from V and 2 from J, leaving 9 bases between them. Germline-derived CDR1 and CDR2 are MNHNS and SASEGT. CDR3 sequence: CASSERQFQETQYF. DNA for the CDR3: TGTGCCAGCAGTGAAAGGCAGTTTCAAGAGACCCAGTACTTC.

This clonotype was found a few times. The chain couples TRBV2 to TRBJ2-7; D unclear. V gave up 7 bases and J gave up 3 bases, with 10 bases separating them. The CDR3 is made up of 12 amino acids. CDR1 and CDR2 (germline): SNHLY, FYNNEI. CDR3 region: CASTPFFYEQYF. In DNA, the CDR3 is TGTGCCAGCACCCCTTTTTTCTACGAGCAGTACTTC.

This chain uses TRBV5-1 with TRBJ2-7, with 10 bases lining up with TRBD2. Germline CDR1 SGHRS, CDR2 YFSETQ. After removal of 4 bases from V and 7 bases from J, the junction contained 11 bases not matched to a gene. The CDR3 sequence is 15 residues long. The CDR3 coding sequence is TGCGCCAGCAGCCTCAGCGGGGGGGATTACAATGAGCAGTACTTC. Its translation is CASSLSGGDYNEQYF.

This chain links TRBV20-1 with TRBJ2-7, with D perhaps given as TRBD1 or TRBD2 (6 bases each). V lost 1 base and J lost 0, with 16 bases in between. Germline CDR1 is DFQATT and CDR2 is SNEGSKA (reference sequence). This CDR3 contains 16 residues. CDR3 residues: CSARVVYGGISYEQYF. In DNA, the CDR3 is TGCAGTGCTAGAGTTGTCTACGGGGGCATCTCCTACGAGCAGTACTTC.

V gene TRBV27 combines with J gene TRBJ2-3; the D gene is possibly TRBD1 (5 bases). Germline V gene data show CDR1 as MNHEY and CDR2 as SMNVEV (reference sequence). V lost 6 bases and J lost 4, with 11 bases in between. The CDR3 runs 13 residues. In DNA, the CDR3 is TGTGCCAGCAGACATGGGGCAGCAGATACGCAGTATTTT. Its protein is CASRHGAADTQYF.

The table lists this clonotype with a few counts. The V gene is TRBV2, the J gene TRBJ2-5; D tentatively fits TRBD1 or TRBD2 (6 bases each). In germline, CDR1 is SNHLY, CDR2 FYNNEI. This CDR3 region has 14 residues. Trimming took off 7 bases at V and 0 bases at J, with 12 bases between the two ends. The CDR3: CASIYRDYQETQYF. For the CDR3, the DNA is TGTGCCAGCATCTACAGGGACTACCAAGAGACCCAGTACTTC.

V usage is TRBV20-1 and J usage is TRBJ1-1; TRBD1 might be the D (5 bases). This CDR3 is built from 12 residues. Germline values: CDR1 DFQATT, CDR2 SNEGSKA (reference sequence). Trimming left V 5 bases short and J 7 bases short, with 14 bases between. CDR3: CSASQGSLEAFF. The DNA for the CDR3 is TGCAGTGCTTCCCAGGGCAGTCTTGAAGCTTTCTTT.

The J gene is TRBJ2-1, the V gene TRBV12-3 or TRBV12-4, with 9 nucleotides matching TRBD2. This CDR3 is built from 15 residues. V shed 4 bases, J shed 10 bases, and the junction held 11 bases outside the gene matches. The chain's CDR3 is CASSSTRGGLKEQFF. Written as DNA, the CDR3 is TGTGCCAGCAGTTCTACGCGGGGGGGCCTCAAAGAGCAGTTCTTC.

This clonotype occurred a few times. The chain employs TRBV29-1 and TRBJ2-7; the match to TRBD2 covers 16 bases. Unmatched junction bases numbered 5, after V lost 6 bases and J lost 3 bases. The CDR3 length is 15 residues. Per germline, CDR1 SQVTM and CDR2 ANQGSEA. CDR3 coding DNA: TGCAGCGTGGGGACTAGCGGGAGGGCCGTCTACGAGCAGTACTTC. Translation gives CSVGTSGRAVYEQYF.

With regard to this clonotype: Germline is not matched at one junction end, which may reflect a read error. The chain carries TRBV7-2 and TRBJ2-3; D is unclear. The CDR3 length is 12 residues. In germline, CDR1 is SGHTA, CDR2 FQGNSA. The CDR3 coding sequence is TGTGCCAGTGGGGTTTATGTGGGTACGAAGTATTTT. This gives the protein CASGVYVGTKYF.

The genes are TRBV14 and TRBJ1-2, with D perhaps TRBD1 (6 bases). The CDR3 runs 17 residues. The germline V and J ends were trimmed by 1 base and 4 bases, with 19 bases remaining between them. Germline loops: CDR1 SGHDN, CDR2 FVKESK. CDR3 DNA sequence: TGTGCCAGCAGCCAAGGGAGTTTAGGGACAAGTTTCTATGGCTACACCTTC. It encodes CASSQGSLGTSFYGYTF.

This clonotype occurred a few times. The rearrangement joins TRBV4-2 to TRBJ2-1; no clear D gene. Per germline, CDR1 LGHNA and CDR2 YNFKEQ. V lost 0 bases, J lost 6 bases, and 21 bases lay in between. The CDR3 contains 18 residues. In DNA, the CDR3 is TGTGCCAGCAGCCAAGATTCCCGGGCCTATTCACAGCCCAATGAGCAGTTCTTC. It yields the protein CASSQDSRAYSQPNEQFF.

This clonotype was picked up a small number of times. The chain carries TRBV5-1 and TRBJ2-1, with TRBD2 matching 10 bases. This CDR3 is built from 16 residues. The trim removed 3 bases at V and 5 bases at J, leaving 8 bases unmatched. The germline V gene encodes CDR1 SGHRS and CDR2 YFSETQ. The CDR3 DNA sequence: TGCGCCAGCAGCTGGCAGGGGACTAGCGTAGACAATGAGCAGTTCTTC. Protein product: CASSWQGTSVDNEQFF.

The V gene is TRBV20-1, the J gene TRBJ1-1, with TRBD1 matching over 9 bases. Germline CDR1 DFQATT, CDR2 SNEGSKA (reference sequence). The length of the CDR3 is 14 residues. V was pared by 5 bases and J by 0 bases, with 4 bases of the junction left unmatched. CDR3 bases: TGCAGTGCTTACAGGGGGCCCTTGAACACTGAAGCTTTCTTT. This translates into CSAYRGPLNTEAFF.

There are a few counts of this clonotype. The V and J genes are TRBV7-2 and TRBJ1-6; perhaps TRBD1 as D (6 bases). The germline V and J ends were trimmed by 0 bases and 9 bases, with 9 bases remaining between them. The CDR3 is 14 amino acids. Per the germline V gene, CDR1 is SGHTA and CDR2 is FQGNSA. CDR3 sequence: CASSLAPGASPLHF. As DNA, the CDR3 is TGTGCCAGCAGCTTAGCGCCAGGGGCTTCACCCCTCCACTTT.